Described below is a single T cell receptor (beta chain) sequence and its context. The sample originates from a study of blood T cell repertoires in COVID-19. Method: immunoSEQ multiplex PCR; TCRdb's copy keeps in-frame clones and lacks some. The table has nearly 50,000 clones, about nine tenths seen once. This CDR3 has 13 residues. Trimming cost V 6 bases and J 3 bases, with 13 bases left between them. Germline V CDR1 and CDR2: SQVTM, ANQGSEA. The rearrangement uses TRBV29-1 and TRBJ2-3; D gene unclear. Sequenced sample: peripheral blood. The origin of this receptor is a woman older than 75 with COVID-19, enrolled during active disease. The CDR3: CSVSRLGTDTQYF. CDR3 coding DNA: TGCAGCGTCTCCCGACTGGGTACAGATACGCAGTATTTT.